Below, one TCR beta chain is given with its context. Its antigen is currently unknown. The data were taken from a study of T cell responses to AZD1222 COVID-19 vaccine. General observations from the study: Baseline antibody screening turned up just six or seven seropositive AZD1222 recipients. Repertoires were collected only later (after the peak T cell response had occurred). Clonal diversity was possibly underestimated, and the donors were mostly white British, with more females. Unmutated variant regions are reportedly targeted by nearly half of spike-specific TCRs.

Only in-frame clones appear in the TCRdb table, and some are missing; sequencing was by immunoSEQ multiplex PCR. The sample carries some 250,000 clones, about 94% recorded once. CDR3 length: 15 residues. With V trimmed by 3 bases and J by 5 bases, 8 bases remained unmatched. CDR1 is SGHAT, CDR2 FQDESV, per germline (reference sequence). The sequence derives from an adult who received the AZD1222 COVID-19 vaccine. V gene TRBV11-1 combines with J gene TRBJ2-5, with TRBD1 matching 8 bases. The sequenced sample was peripheral blood, obtained 28 days after the second AZD1222 dose. The CDR3 here is CASSFGQGEYETQYF. The CDR3, as DNA: TGTGCCAGCAGCTTTGGACAGGGAGAATATGAGACCCAGTACTTC.